This is a list of T cell receptor beta chains from one sample in a study of blood T cell repertoires in COVID-19. Profiling relied on immunoSEQ multiplex PCR, and the TCRdb table lists in-frame clones only, not all of them. The sample has around 300,000 clones, roughly nine tenths seen once. The sequenced material came from peripheral blood. Every receptor here comes from a woman in her thirties or forties who had recovered from COVID-19. Both conserved end residues are part of each CDR3. Fields, in order: CDR3 protein, CDR3 DNA, V gene, clone size, J gene, D gene. The D gene is left open where the match is weak. Clone size is shown for a subset of rows, as once, few, many or a class of expanded clone.

CASGYRDRGEKLFF	TGTGCCAGCGGATACCGGGACAGAGGCGAAAAACTGTTTTTT	TRBV2	.	TRBJ1-4	TRBD1
CASSAISGLAGGYNEQFF	TGTGCCAGCAGCGCAATCAGCGGACTAGCGGGCGGATACAATGAGCAGTTCTTC	TRBV9	.	TRBJ2-1	TRBD2
CASKPGQANSGNTIYF	TGTGCCAGTAAGCCGGGACAGGCTAACTCTGGAAACACCATATATTTT	TRBV19	.	TRBJ1-3	TRBD1
CASSLSPSGYEQYF	TGTGCCAGCAGTTTAAGCCCCTCGGGGTACGAGCAGTACTTC	TRBV28	.	TRBJ2-7	.
CASTRGQEGIQPQHF	TGCGCCAGCACCCGCGGACAGGAGGGAATTCAGCCCCAGCATTTT	TRBV10-2	.	TRBJ1-5	TRBD1
CSASAPDRGGSEAFF	TGCAGTGCTAGTGCCCCGGACAGGGGGGGTTCTGAAGCTTTCTTT	TRBV20-1	once	TRBJ1-1	TRBD1
CASSLAGRREGQGNEQFF	TGTGCCAGCAGCTTAGCGGGAAGGCGGGAGGGCCAGGGCAATGAGCAGTTCTTC	TRBV7-9	.	TRBJ2-1	TRBD2
CASLSRGKLFF	TGTGCCAGTCTGAGCAGGGGAAAACTGTTTTTT	TRBV19	.	TRBJ1-4	.
CASSLNGRASETQYF	TGTGCCAGCAGCTTAAACGGGAGGGCCTCGGAGACCCAGTACTTC	TRBV7-3	.	TRBJ2-5	TRBD2
CASSALAGNQETQYF	TGTGCCAGCAGTGCCCTGGCGGGGAACCAAGAGACCCAGTACTTC	TRBV6-2/TRBV6-3	.	TRBJ2-5	.
CASSQGQYSGNTIYF	TGCGCCAGCAGCCAAGGGCAGTACTCTGGAAACACCATATATTTT	TRBV4-1	.	TRBJ1-3	.
CASSSRAGVWGTEAFF	TGTGCCAGCAGCTCAAGGGCGGGGGTTTGGGGCACTGAAGCTTTCTTT	TRBV3-1/TRBV3-2	few	TRBJ1-1	.
CASSTTRGEGGRPQWNTQYF	TGTGCCAGCAGTACCACGAGGGGCGAAGGCGGGAGGCCGCAGTGGAATACGCAGTATTTT	TRBV28	once	TRBJ2-3	TRBD2
CASSPGTGGFYEQYF	TGCGCCAGCAGCCCGGGGACAGGGGGTTTCTACGAGCAGTACTTC	TRBV5-1	.	TRBJ2-7	TRBD1
CASSDRTSGVTNEQFF	TGTGCCAGCAGTGATCGTACTAGCGGGGTAACTAATGAGCAGTTCTTC	TRBV6-1	.	TRBJ2-1	TRBD2
CATSDGSVHTDTQYF	TGTGCCACCAGCGACGGGTCAGTTCACACAGATACGCAGTATTTT	TRBV15	few	TRBJ2-3	.
CASPLDGQETQYF	TGTGCCAGTCCCCTAGACGGGCAAGAGACCCAGTACTTC	TRBV6-5	.	TRBJ2-5	.
CASSITATGDNYGYTF	TGTGCCAGCAGTATTACCGCTACAGGGGATAACTATGGCTACACCTTC	TRBV27	.	TRBJ1-2	TRBD1
CASSRNPGLSGNTIYF	TGTGCCAGCAGCCGCAACCCGGGACTCTCTGGAAACACCATATATTTT	TRBV5-5	.	TRBJ1-3	.
CASSLTGTGTYEQYF	TGTGCCAGCAGTCTTACCGGGACAGGGACCTACGAGCAGTACTTC	TRBV11-1	.	TRBJ2-7	TRBD1
CASSLGGRASYEQYF	TGCGCCAGCAGCTTGGGGGGGAGGGCCTCCTACGAGCAGTACTTC	TRBV5-1	.	TRBJ2-7	TRBD2
CASSLGGSLGNEQYF	TGTGCCAGCAGCTTGGGAGGATCCCTAGGCAACGAGCAGTACTTC	TRBV5-4	few	TRBJ2-7	.
CASSGGQVAGELFF	TGCGCCAGCAGCGGGGGACAGGTTGCCGGGGAGCTGTTTTTT	TRBV5-1	.	TRBJ2-2	TRBD1